The table lists the clone carrying this TCR beta chain with many counts. Its antigen is still unknown. These data are taken from a study of T cell repertoires in cytomegalovirus infection. About the research overall: Public signatures in TCR beta pointed to CMV infection and matching HLA type.

Points from the study as a whole: Cumulated frequencies of public TCR beta families served to identify carriers of CMV plus the relevant HLA. What dominated the ex vivo response were HLA-C-restricted CMV-specific TCR beta clonotypes.

Deletions cut 1 base from V and 3 bases from J, with 10 bases between. Germline CDR1 is SGHVS and CDR2 is FNYEAQ. The CDR3 length is 15 residues. TCRdb re-analysed the reads in MiXCR, keeping a single row per CDR3 protein. The sample carries 900,000 to 950,000 distinct CDR3 sequences, about 33% recorded once. The chain couples TRBV7-6 to TRBJ1-5; unclear D gene. The sample in question was cultured CD8+ T cells from PBMCs, obtained from culture after CMV antigen stimulation. The source is a human donor in good health (CMV status not recorded). Some clones in this sample may be carry-over from other donors' samples. CDR3 coding DNA: TGTGCCAGCAGCTTAGTAGACGGGAACAATCAGCCCCAGCATTTT. As protein: CASSLVDGNNQPQHF.